This T cell receptor beta chain was found in a study of breast tumors, draining lymph nodes, adjacent tissues. This CDR3 spans 15 amino acids. Per germline, CDR1 MNHNY and CDR2 SVGAGI (reference sequence). This clonotype was seen at least ten times. Its antigen is undetermined. The junction departs from germline at one end; a sequencing error may be responsible. Each CDR3 protein is one row after TCRdb ran MiXCR on the multiplex PCR reads. The table records about 19,000 distinct CDR3 sequences, 43% of them present only once. Findings and limits, study-wide: Findings are consistent with lymph node origin and intratumoral expansion of most tumor T cells. Luminal-like breast cancer showed significantly higher tumor–nontumor repertoire similarity than basal-like. Tumors had less TCR diversity than lymph nodes, more than nontumor tissue.

V gene TRBV6-6 combines with J gene TRBJ1-3; D unresolved. The source is a female donor with breast cancer. Some clones in this sample may be carry-over from other donors' samples. The sequencing sample was made of breast tumor tissue. The CDR3 DNA follows: TGTGCCAGCAGTCACTCCGCGGGTTCTGGAAACACCATATATTTT. Protein product: CASSHSAGSGNTIYF.